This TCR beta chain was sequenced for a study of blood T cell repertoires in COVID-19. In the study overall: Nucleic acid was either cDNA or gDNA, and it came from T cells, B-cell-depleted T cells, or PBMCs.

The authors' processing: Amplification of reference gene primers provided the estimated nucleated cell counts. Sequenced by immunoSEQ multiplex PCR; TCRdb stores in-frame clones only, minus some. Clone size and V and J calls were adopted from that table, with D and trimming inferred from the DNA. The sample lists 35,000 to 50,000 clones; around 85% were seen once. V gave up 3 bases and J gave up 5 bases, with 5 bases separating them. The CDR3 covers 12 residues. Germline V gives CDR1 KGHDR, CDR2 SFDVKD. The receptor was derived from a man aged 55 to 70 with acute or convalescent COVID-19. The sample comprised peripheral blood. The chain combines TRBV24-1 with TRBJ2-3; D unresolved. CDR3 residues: CATSDGGDTQYF. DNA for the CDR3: TGTGCCACCAGTGATGGCGGAGATACGCAGTATTTT.